This T cell receptor (beta chain) is drawn from a study of spatial heterogeneity in lung cancer. Study overall: There were consistently more beta-chain sequences detected than alpha-chain sequences.

This clonotype is deemed medium-sized. The antigen remains unidentified. General study points: Higher tumor mutation counts went along with higher counts of expanded intratumoral alpha and beta TCRs. Sequencing reached an estimated coverage of tumor T cells that was only about 7% for alpha chains and over 11% for beta chains.

A single record per CDR3 protein comes from TCRdb applying MiXCR to the 5' RACE reads. The data hold over 15,000 distinct CDR3 sequences, with around 6.5% observed a single time. The germline CDR1 and CDR2 sequences are SGHAT and FQNNGV. V was shortened by 5 bases and J by 4 bases, with 20 bases between the two germline ends. The CDR3 sequence is 16 residues long. Sample time point: sample taken at primary tumor resection. This sequence originates from a female donor with early-stage non-small cell lung cancer. The specimen was lung tumor tissue, collected at surgery. The chain recombines TRBV11-2 with TRBJ1-2; TRBD1 might be the D (6 bases). This chain's CDR3 is CASSPSPGGAGYGYTF. The CDR3 coding sequence is TGTGCCAGCAGCCCCAGCCCCGGGGGGGCGGGCTATGGCTACACCTTC. The complete variable domain, with remaining parts taken from reference TRBV11-2 and TRBJ1-2, reads EAGVAQSPRYKIIEKRQSVAFWCNPISGHATLYWYQQILGQGPKLLIQFQNNGVVDDSQLPKDRFSAERLKGVDSTLKIQPAKLEDSAVYLCASSPSPGGAGYGYTFGSGTRLTVV.